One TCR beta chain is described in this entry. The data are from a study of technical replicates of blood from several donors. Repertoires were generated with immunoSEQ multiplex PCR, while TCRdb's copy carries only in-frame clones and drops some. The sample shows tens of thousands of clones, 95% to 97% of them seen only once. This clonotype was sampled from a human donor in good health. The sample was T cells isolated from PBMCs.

The CDR3 here is CASLQGAYTEAFF. In DNA form, the CDR3 reads TGTGCCAGCTTACAGGGGGCTTACACTGAAGCTTTCTTT. The V gene is TRBV18, the J gene TRBJ1-1; 9 bases map to TRBD1. Germline-derived CDR1 and CDR2 are KGHSH and LQKENI. CDR3 length: 13 residues. V was pared by 7 bases and J by 3 bases, with 3 bases of the junction left unmatched.